A selection of T cell receptor beta chains follows, all from one sample in a study of naive and memory T cell subsets. One entry per CDR3 protein, called by TCRdb with MiXCR from the UMI-ligation and nested PCR reads. Among 150,000 or so distinct CDR3 sequences, approximately 24% were seen once, and the ten largest hold around 0.097%. The sequenced sample was naive CD4+ T cells from blood. The receptors originated from a human donor in good health. Each CDR3 is given with its conserved first and last residue. A D gene is named only where the DNA matches it firmly. The size entry is marked missing in some rows and otherwise reads once, few, many or a size class.

>TRBJ1-2|TRBV6-1|-|few
TGTGCCAGCAGTGAAGCGCTACGGGCTCCCGATGGCTACACCTTC
CASSEALRAPDGYTF
>TRBJ2-4|TRBV5-1|TRBD2|-
TGCGCCAGCAGCTTGGCCCCTAGCGGGTCCACTGGGGACATTCAGTACTTC
CASSLAPSGSTGDIQYF
>TRBJ1-1|TRBV6-2/TRBV6-3|-|-
TGTGCCAGCAGCCCAACAAGTACTGAAGCTTTCTTT
CASSPTSTEAFF
>TRBJ2-1|TRBV6-5|-|-
TGTGCCAGCACTACACAGTACAATGAGCAGTTCTTC
CASTTQYNEQFF
>TRBJ2-1|TRBV7-2|-|-
TGTGCCAGCAGCTTAGTAGTACTTAGCTCCTACAATGAGCAGTTCTTC
CASSLVVLSSYNEQFF
>TRBJ2-4|TRBV28|-|few
TGTGCCAGCAGCCTGCCGGGGGTCCTCAAAAACATTCAGTACTTC
CASSLPGVLKNIQYF
>TRBJ2-3|TRBV29-1|-|-
TGCAGCGTTGCACACACAGATACGCAGTATTTT
CSVAHTDTQYF
>TRBJ2-1|TRBV20-1|-|few
TGCAGTGCTCCCCCTCTAGGACCTACCCGGGGGTTTGAGCAGTTCTTC
CSAPPLGPTRGFEQFF
>TRBJ1-5|TRBV20-1|-|few
TGCAGTGCTAGAGGCAGGGGTTATAGCAATCAGCCCCAGCATTTT
CSARGRGYSNQPQHF
>TRBJ2-3|TRBV20-1|-|-
TGCAGTGCTAAGCCCTCCGGGTGGGGCGGAAGCACAGATACGCAGTATTTT
CSAKPSGWGGSTDTQYF
>TRBJ2-1|TRBV9|-|many
TGTGCCAGCAGCAACCCCCCAGGAGCTGACAGTAGAGACAATGAGCAGTTCTTC
CASSNPPGADSRDNEQFF
>TRBJ2-3|TRBV4-2|TRBD2|-
TGTGCCAGCAGCCAAGCCAGCGGGACGGCGGATACGCAGTATTTT
CASSQASGTADTQYF
>TRBJ2-4|TRBV7-2|TRBD1|-
TGTGCCAGCAGCGTGGACAGGGCGAAGGGGAACATTCAGTACTTC
CASSVDRAKGNIQYF
>TRBJ1-2|TRBV12-1|-|few
TGTGCCAGCAGCCGAACAATCGGGCAGACGACGGGGGACTTGGGCTACACCTTC
CASSRTIGQTTGDLGYTF
>TRBJ2-1|TRBV28|TRBD2|-
TGTGCCAGCAGCAAAGCTAGGACTAGCGGGAGAAACAATGAGCAGTTCTTC
CASSKARTSGRNNEQFF
>TRBJ2-7|TRBV5-1|TRBD1|-
TGCGCCAGCAGCTTAGACAGGGGAATCGACGAGCAGTACTTC
CASSLDRGIDEQYF
>TRBJ2-7|TRBV7-9|TRBD1|few
TGTGCCAGCAGCTTAGAGGGACAGTGGCGGGAGCAGTACTTC
CASSLEGQWREQYF
>TRBJ2-7|TRBV4-3|TRBD2|many
TGCGCCAGCAGCCAAGGGTCGGCACTAGCGGGATTGATAGACGAGCAGTACTTC
CASSQGSALAGLIDEQYF
>TRBJ2-3|TRBV9|TRBD2|-
TGTGCCAGCAGCGTAGGACTAGCGTCCACAGATACGCAGTATTTT
CASSVGLASTDTQYF
>TRBJ2-5|TRBV18|-|few
TGTGCCAGCTCACTTACTGAGACCGGGACCCAGTACTTC
CASSLTETGTQYF
>TRBJ1-2|TRBV24-1|-|few
TGTGCCACCAGTGATTCGGTTGAGTATGGCTACACCTTC
CATSDSVEYGYTF
>TRBJ2-2|TRBV6-5|TRBD2|few
TGTGCCAGCAGACCACCGGGACTACCAAACACCGGGGAGCTGTTTTTT
CASRPPGLPNTGELFF
>TRBJ2-7|TRBV3-1|-|-
TGTGCCAGCAGCCTGTGGGACTTTACCTACGAGCAGTACTTC
CASSLWDFTYEQYF
>TRBJ2-2|TRBV6-1|TRBD2|-
TGTGCCAGCAGCGCTGAGGGGACTAGCTTATTCACCGGGGAGCTGTTTTTT
CASSAEGTSLFTGELFF
>TRBJ2-1|TRBV20-1|-|-
TGCAGTGCAAAACCGGGACACAATGAGCAGTTCTTC
CSAKPGHNEQFF
>TRBJ2-5|TRBV20-1|-|many
TGCAGTGCTAGAGCCACACGTATGGGTTGGGAGACCCAGTACTTC
CSARATRMGWETQYF
>TRBJ1-5|TRBV27|TRBD1|-
TGTGCCAGCGGTGACCCGGGACAGGGCCGACAGCCCCAGCATTTT
CASGDPGQGRQPQHF
>TRBJ1-1|TRBV3-1|-|many
TGTGCCAGCAGCCAAGGGGTCGCAAGGAACACTGAAGCTTTCTTT
CASSQGVARNTEAFF
>TRBJ2-3|TRBV19|TRBD1|many
TGTGCCAGTTCCAGGGGGCGAACAGATACGCAGTATTTT
CASSRGRTDTQYF
>TRBJ1-1|TRBV30|-|-
TGTGCCTGGAATGGTTATAGGGGTGAAGCTTTCTTT
CAWNGYRGEAFF
>TRBJ1-5|TRBV5-5|-|-
TGTGCCAGCAGTCCCCGACCGACGACCCGCAATCAGCCCCAGCATTTT
CASSPRPTTRNQPQHF
>TRBJ2-5|TRBV14|TRBD2|few
TGTGCCAGCAGCCATCCCGGACTAGCGGGAGGTGTCGGGGAGACCCAGTACTTC
CASSHPGLAGGVGETQYF
>TRBJ2-7|TRBV20-1|TRBD2|-
TGCAGTGCTAACCAGGGAGGGGCGCTTTACGAGCAGTACTTC
CSANQGGALYEQYF
>TRBJ2-7|TRBV9|TRBD1|-
TGTGCCAGCAGCCGACAGGGACAAACCTACGAGCAGTACTTC
CASSRQGQTYEQYF
>TRBJ1-1|TRBV3-1|TRBD1|-
TGTGCCAGCAGCCGTATACAGGGGGACACTGAAGCTTTCTTT
CASSRIQGDTEAFF
>TRBJ2-2|TRBV11-2|-|-
TGTGCCAGCAGCTTAGCTAGGGCTAACACCGGGGAGCTGTTTTTT
CASSLARANTGELFF
>TRBJ1-1|TRBV28|TRBD1|few
TGTGCCAGCAGTATCCGACAGGGCCGAGGCGACACTGAAGCTTTCTTT
CASSIRQGRGDTEAFF
>TRBJ1-1|TRBV10-3|-|few
TGTGCCATCAATGGTTTCTTGAACACTGAAGCTTTCTTT
CAINGFLNTEAFF
>TRBJ2-1|TRBV7-9|TRBD2|-
TGTGCCAGCAGCGCCACCCGGGCTAGCGGGAGGGGTGAGCAGTTCTTC
CASSATRASGRGEQFF
>TRBJ2-7|TRBV5-1|-|-
TGCGCCAGCAGCTTGGGACGACTGACGGGGGAGTACTTC
CASSLGRLTGEYF
>TRBJ1-5|TRBV19|-|few
TGTGCCAGTAGTCTCCGGGACGCGAATCAGCCCCAGCATTTT
CASSLRDANQPQHF
>TRBJ2-3|TRBV12-3/TRBV12-4|TRBD2|many
TGTGCCAGCAGTTTAACGGCTAGCGGGATGGTGGGGTTCACAGATACGCAGTATTTT
CASSLTASGMVGFTDTQYF
>TRBJ2-1|TRBV12-5|TRBD2|many
TGTGCTAGTGGTTTATCATCAACTAGCGTCCCCCCTAATGAGCAGTTCTTC
CASGLSSTSVPPNEQFF
>TRBJ1-3|TRBV7-2|-|-
TGTGCCAGCAGCTCATCCTCGGGGGGCCCTGGAAACACCATATATTTT
CASSSSSGGPGNTIYF
>TRBJ1-2|TRBV7-2|-|-
TGTGCCAGCAGCTTAGCCACAGCATCTCGGAACTATGGCTACACCTTC
CASSLATASRNYGYTF
>TRBJ2-7|TRBV4-1|TRBD2|-
TGCGCCAGCAGCCAAGTAACTAGCGCGCCTTCCTACGAGCAGTACTTC
CASSQVTSAPSYEQYF
>TRBJ2-1|TRBV28|-|many
TGTGCCAGCAGCCCAAGTTACAATGAGCAGTTCTTC
CASSPSYNEQFF
>TRBJ1-6|TRBV28|-|-
TGTGCCAGCAGTCCCCCTTTCCCCTCGGATAATTCACCCCTCCACTTT
CASSPPFPSDNSPLHF
>TRBJ2-5|TRBV28|TRBD2|-
TGTGCCAGCAGTCCACAACTAGCGGGAGTACGGGAGACCCAGTACTTC
CASSPQLAGVRETQYF
>TRBJ2-5|TRBV20-1|-|once
TGCAGTGCTAGAGAACTAGTTAAGCAAGAGACCCAGTACTTC
CSARELVKQETQYF
>TRBJ2-7|TRBV6-2/TRBV6-3|TRBD1|many
TGTGCCAGCAGCCAAAACAGGGGGGCCTTCTGGGACGAGCAGTACTTC
CASSQNRGAFWDEQYF
>TRBJ2-3|TRBV7-2|TRBD2|-
TGTGCCAGCAGTCCCGGGTTAGGCGGGAGAAGAACAGATACGCAGTATTTT
CASSPGLGGRRTDTQYF
>TRBJ2-7|TRBV10-1|-|-
TGCGCCAGCAGTGAGTATGACAGCCCAGGTAGAGACGAGCAGTACTTC
CASSEYDSPGRDEQYF
>TRBJ2-7|TRBV20-1|TRBD1|-
TGCAGTGCCAAGGACAGGGTCCCCTACGAGCAGTACTTC
CSAKDRVPYEQYF
>TRBJ1-1|TRBV7-3|-|-
TGTGCCAGCAGCATTCAGGGGAACACTGAAGCTTTCTTT
CASSIQGNTEAFF
>TRBJ1-1|TRBV18|TRBD1|many
TGTGCCAGCTCACCGCCGACAGGGTTGAACACTGAAGCTTTCTTT
CASSPPTGLNTEAFF
>TRBJ1-1|TRBV29-1|-|few
TGCAGCGTTGGGAGTTTGGGGGTAGAAGCTTTCTTT
CSVGSLGVEAFF
>TRBJ2-1|TRBV6-2/TRBV6-3|-|-
TGTGCCAGCAGCCACTACCCCAGCCCAACTAAAAACAATGAGCAGTTCTTC
CASSHYPSPTKNNEQFF
>TRBJ1-2|TRBV19|TRBD1|few
TGTGCCAGTAGTAAACAACAGGGGCGATGGGACTATGGCTACACCTTC
CASSKQQGRWDYGYTF